This TCR beta chain was sequenced for a study of PD-1 blockade in classical Hodgkin lymphoma. Relapse after autologous stem cell transplantation occurred in every patient, and brentuximab vedotin exposure varied. Researchers used magnetic negative selection to pull out pure CD4+ T cells from thawed PBMCs. Complete response, partial response or progressive disease was recorded as best response. TCRdb's table, derived via immunoSEQ multiplex PCR, lists solely in-frame clones and lacks some. The profile shows tens of thousands of clones, roughly 80% of them singletons. This clone has a single count. The origin of this receptor is a human donor with classical Hodgkin lymphoma. Sequenced here: CD4+ T cells from blood, sampled at baseline.

CDR3 in DNA: TGTGCCTGGATAATAAATAGGCGGGGGGCCGGTGACGAGCAGTACTTC. It is translated as CAWIINRRGAGDEQYF. The chain recombines TRBV30 with TRBJ2-7; 8 nucleotides match TRBD2. Germline CDR1 and CDR2: GTSNPN and SVGIG (reference sequence). J was trimmed by 5 bases and V by 4 bases; bases with no gene match: 16. This CDR3 region has 16 residues. Drawing the rest from reference TRBV30 and TRBJ2-7, the complete variable domain is SQTIHQWPATLVQPVGSPLSLECTVEGTSNPNLYWYRQAAGRGLQLLFYSVGIGQISSEVPQNLSASRPQDRQFILSSKKLLLSDSGFYLCAWIINRRGAGDEQYFGPGTRLTVT.